The sequence of this TCR beta chain was determined in a study of T cell changes during pregnancy in multiple sclerosis. V lost 4 bases, J lost 7 bases, and 5 bases stayed unmatched. Germline V gives CDR1 SGHRS, CDR2 YFSETQ. This CDR3 has 14 amino acids. The protocol was immunoSEQ multiplex PCR, while the TCRdb copy is restricted to in-frame clones and leaves out a portion. The sample includes approximately 52,000 clones, over 80% of them seen just once. The rearrangement links TRBV5-1 to TRBJ2-1, with TRBD1 matching 10 bases. Sequences were derived from CD4+ T cells from peripheral blood mononuclear cells, sampled in the third trimester of pregnancy. The receptor was isolated from a female donor with multiple sclerosis, enrolled in a pregnancy study. CDR3 coding DNA: TGCGCCAGCAGCCGGGGACAGGGGAGGAATGAGCAGTTCTTC. The encoded protein is CASSRGQGRNEQFF.